This TCR beta chain was obtained from a study of blood T cell repertoires in COVID-19. As for the study in general: The United States, Italy and Spain provided the acute and convalescent COVID-19 samples. PBMCs, B-cell-depleted T cells, or T cells were the source of the cDNA or gDNA that made up the material.

In the original processing: Nucleated cell number was recorded as an estimate derived from reference gene primer amplification. Generated by immunoSEQ multiplex PCR, the TCRdb table keeps only in-frame clones and is missing some. The V and J calls and clone size are taken from that table; D and trimming were inferred from the DNA. The data show about 90,000 clones, with roughly 90% seen just once and about 2.5% held by the top ten. The ends were cut back, 0 bases at V and 5 bases at J, with 14 bases in the middle. Germline loops: CDR1 SGHRS, CDR2 YFSETQ. The CDR3 runs 15 residues. V usage is TRBV5-1 and J usage is TRBJ2-5, with a possible D match to TRBD2 (6 bases). Sequencing was performed on peripheral blood. This sequence originates from a human donor with active COVID-19. The donor label of this sample is uncertain. The CDR3 bases are TGCGCCAGCAGCTTGGAGGAGACGGGGGTGGAGACCCAGTACTTC. Protein: CASSLEETGVETQYF.